The next 23 T cell receptor beta chains were all read from a single sample in a study of Ad26.COV2.S vaccination and SARS-CoV-2 variants. Sequencing used immunoSEQ multiplex PCR; TCRdb keeps in-frame clones, though not all of them. The data contain just over 350,000 clones, about 91% of them singletons. This material consisted of peripheral blood, taken after recovery from COVID-19. The receptors derive from a human donor who had recovered from COVID-19.

The chain links TRBV7-2 to TRBJ2-2, with a weak D call TRBD2 (5 bases). The length of the CDR3 is 15 residues. Germline V CDR1 and CDR2: SGHTA, FQGNSA. The V and J ends lost 4 bases and 6 bases respectively, with 15 bases between them. CDR3 sequence reads: CASSSGAGRAGELFF. In nucleotides, the CDR3 is TGTGCCAGCAGCTCCGGAGCTGGGCGGGCCGGGGAGCTGTTTTTT.

DNA of the CDR3: TGTGCCAGCTCGCCCAAGGGACAGGGTTCCGGGGAGCTGTTTTTT. Translation gives CASSPKGQGSGELFF. The rearrangement joins TRBV18 to TRBJ2-2; 9 nucleotides align to TRBD1. Trimming at V came to 6 bases and at J to 6 bases, leaving 8 bases not matched to a gene. The CDR3 spans 15 residues. Germline V gene data show CDR1 as KGHSH and CDR2 as LQKENI.

J is TRBJ2-5 and V is TRBV5-4; maybe TRBD1 (5 bases). Trimming pared 4 bases from V and 2 bases from J, leaving 9 bases between. Germline CDR1 reads SGHNT; CDR2 reads YYREEE (reference sequence). This CDR3 comprises 13 residues. The CDR3 nucleotides read TGTGCCAGCAGCAGGGGCCGGCAAGAGACCCAGTACTTC. It specifies CASSRGRQETQYF.

V usage is TRBV29-1 and J usage is TRBJ1-2, with 8 positions matching TRBD1. V lost 6 bases, J lost 2 bases, and 5 bases stayed unmatched. The germline gives CDR1 SQVTM, CDR2 ANQGSEA. This CDR3 is built from 13 residues. The DNA for the CDR3 is TGCAGCGTGCGGGACAGGTCAAACTATGGCTACACCTTC. It codes for CSVRDRSNYGYTF.

The V and J genes are TRBV5-6 and TRBJ1-6; the D gene is possibly TRBD1 (5 bases). Per germline, CDR1 SGHDT and CDR2 YYEEEE. The CDR3 has 16 amino acids. V was trimmed by 0 bases and J by 0 bases, leaving 7 bases between them. CDR3 sequence reads: CASSLGGSSYNSPLHF. The CDR3 nucleotides are TGTGCCAGCAGCTTGGGGGGCAGCTCCTATAATTCACCCCTCCACTTT.

The table lists this clone with a count of one. The chain uses TRBV7-9 and TRBJ1-2, with D possibly matching TRBD1 (6 bases). The CDR3 totals 17 residues. The V end lost 0 bases, the J end lost 4 bases, and 18 bases lay between the germline ends. The germline CDR1 and CDR2 sequences are SEHNR and FQNEAQ (reference sequence). DNA of the CDR3: TGTGCCAGCAGCTTAGCACAGGGAGGTTTTCGGTCCTATGGCTACACCTTC. Its translation is CASSLAQGGFRSYGYTF.

The V call is TRBV6-5, the J call TRBJ2-2; 9 positions agree with TRBD1. Germline CDR1 is MNHEY and CDR2 is SVGAGI. Germline trimming cut 6 bases from V and 5 bases from J; bases unmatched to any gene: 1. CDR3 length: 13 residues. The DNA for the CDR3 is TGTGCCAGCAGCGACAGGGGGACCGGGGAGCTGTTTTTT. Translated: CASSDRGTGELFF.

In regard to this clone: The DNA is left out, because the CDR3 cannot be placed on it with certainty; the CDR3 is given as TCRdb lists it. The CDR3 spells CPGSLCQQLRTEAFF. The rearrangement joins TRBV7-9 to TRBJ1-1; TRBD1 was called by the table and not checked on the DNA. From its first to its last residue, the CDR3 has 15 amino acids. CDR1 is SEHNR, CDR2 FQNEAQ, per germline (reference sequence).

This chain links TRBV19 with TRBJ1-2; 9 bases are a match to TRBD1. This CDR3 has 14 residues. Germline V gene lookup returns CDR1 LNHDA and CDR2 SQIVND (reference sequence). Losses at the gene ends were 6 bases for V and 3 bases for J; bases not matched to a gene: 5. The CDR3 coding sequence is TGTGCCAGTAGGTCCCGGACAGGGGACTATGGCTACACCTTC. Protein: CASRSRTGDYGYTF.

This chain joins TRBV9 and TRBJ2-3; 12 nucleotides align to TRBD2. The germline gives CDR1 SGDLS, CDR2 YYNGEE. Trimming took 1 base from V and 1 from J; bases not matched to a gene: 13. This CDR3 has 20 residues. As DNA, the CDR3 is TGTGCCAGCAGCGTATCAGGTAACCTAGCGGGGGGGCCTGGCACAGATACGCAGTATTTT. Its translation: CASSVSGNLAGGPGTDTQYF.

The chain joins TRBV11-2 to TRBJ2-5; weak D call: TRBD2 (5 bases). The V and J ends lost 1 base and 1 base respectively, with 16 bases between them. The CDR3 runs to 17 residues. From germline, CDR1 is SGHAT and CDR2 FQNNGV. CDR3 DNA: TGTGCCAGCAGCTTAGTTATGGGAGTGGCCTCCCAAGAGACCCAGTACTTC. Its protein is CASSLVMGVASQETQYF.

This clone came up a few times. The rearrangement joins TRBV7-6 to TRBJ2-1; 15 bases fit TRBD2. Germline CDR1 and CDR2: SGHVS and FNYEAQ. The V gene end was trimmed by 4 bases and the J gene end by 4 bases; junction bases not matched to a gene: 2. The CDR3 consists of 16 residues. CDR3 nucleotide sequence: TGTGCCAGCAGCTCCGGGACTAGCGGGGGGTACAATGAGCAGTTCTTC. Translated, it gives CASSSGTSGGYNEQFF.

A remark on this clone: This sample includes further DNA sequences coding for the same CDR3. The chain is built from TRBV12-3 or TRBV12-4 and TRBJ2-7; D remains unclear. The ends were cut back, 1 base at V and 4 bases at J, with 2 bases in the middle. CDR3 length: 11 amino acids. Here the CDR3 DNA reads TGTGCCAGCAGTTTAGGGTACGAGCAGTACTTC. As protein: CASSLGYEQYF.

This sequence joins TRBV20-1 and TRBJ2-3; D remains unclear. Trimming stripped 4 bases from V and 2 bases from J, with 1 base between. CDR1 is DFQATT and CDR2 is SNEGSKA in the germline V gene (reference sequence). This CDR3 has 10 amino acids. In DNA form, the CDR3 reads TGCAGTGCTAACACAGATACGCAGTATTTT. Protein product: CSANTDTQYF.

The chain carries TRBV5-1 and TRBJ1-2; D unclear. V was shortened by 1 base and J by 8 bases, with 15 bases between the two germline ends. The CDR3 runs 14 residues. CDR1 SGHRS and CDR2 YFSETQ come from the germline V gene. CDR3 nucleotide sequence: TGCGCCAGCAGCTTGACTCCATTGAGGGAGGGCTACACCTTC. Its translation is CASSLTPLREGYTF.

The rearrangement links TRBV4-1 to TRBJ2-5, with unresolved D. The germline V gene has CDR1 MGHRA and CDR2 YSYEKL. With 5 bases removed from V and 0 bases from J, the gap between germline ends came to 4 bases. This CDR3 is built from 12 residues. CDR3 region: CASSFDQETQYF. The CDR3 nucleotides are TGCGCCAGCAGCTTTGACCAAGAGACCCAGTACTTC.

This clone was seen just once. The chain recombines TRBV2 with TRBJ1-3, with D unclear. Trimming removed 4 bases at V and 3 bases at J, with 13 bases between. There are 15 residues in the CDR3. Germline lookup yields CDR1 SNHLY and CDR2 FYNNEI. This CDR3 is CASSVAGINGNTIYF. For the CDR3, the DNA is TGTGCCAGCAGTGTCGCGGGGATCAATGGAAACACCATATATTTT.

This clone appeared a single time. CDR3 sequence: CASAQQETQYF. CDR3 sequence (DNA): TGCGCCAGCGCCCAACAAGAGACCCAGTACTTC. The chain recombines TRBV5-1 with TRBJ2-5; D call uncertain. With 7 bases removed from V and 2 bases from J, the gap between germline ends came to 6 bases. Germline values: CDR1 SGHRS, CDR2 YFSETQ. CDR3 length equals 11 residues.

The rearrangement uses TRBV5-1 and TRBJ2-2, with TRBD2 as a possible D gene (6 bases). V lost 4 bases, J lost 7 bases, and 14 bases lay in between. Germline V gives CDR1 SGHRS, CDR2 YFSETQ. The CDR3 contains 14 residues. Here the CDR3 reads CASSPTLGGGELFF. The CDR3 DNA reads as TGCGCCAGCAGCCCAACGCTCGGGGGCGGGGAGCTGTTTTTT.

In its sample, this clone was seen once. V and J are TRBV5-4 and TRBJ1-1; D may be TRBD1 (5 bases). Trimming pared 0 bases from V and 7 bases from J, leaving 10 bases between. Germline V gene lookup returns CDR1 SGHNT and CDR2 YYREEE (reference sequence). The CDR3 spans 13 residues. CDR3: CASSLAGGNEAFF. In DNA form, the CDR3 reads TGTGCCAGCAGCTTGGCCGGGGGGAATGAAGCTTTCTTT.

This clone has just a few counts. The gene calls are TRBV4-3 and TRBJ1-1; D might be TRBD1 (5 bases). Germline values: CDR1 LGHNA, CDR2 YSLEER. This CDR3 has 12 amino acids. Trimming left V 1 base short and J 10 bases short, with 10 bases between. CDR3 loop: CASSQVEGTAFF. DNA for the CDR3: TGCGCCAGCAGCCAAGTCGAAGGGACAGCTTTCTTT.

This clone was detected a few times. The V gene is TRBV4-1, the J gene TRBJ1-5, with unresolved D. Germline V gene lookup returns CDR1 MGHRA and CDR2 YSYEKL. The CDR3 has 15 amino acids. V was pared by 0 bases and J by 3 bases, with 9 bases between. The CDR3 region has the DNA TGCGCCAGCAGCCAAGACGGAAGGGTCAATCAGCCCCAGCATTTT. This encodes CASSQDGRVNQPQHF.

The J gene is TRBJ1-6, the V gene TRBV27, with a possible D match to TRBD1 (6 bases). Looked up from germline, CDR1 is MNHEY and CDR2 is SMNVEV (reference sequence). CDR3 length: 15 residues. The ends were cut back, 4 bases at V and 7 bases at J, with 14 bases in the middle. The CDR3, as DNA: TGTGCCAGCAGTTCCGGGCCCCAGGGGAATTCACCCCTCCACTTT. Translation gives CASSSGPQGNSPLHF.